The T cell receptor beta chain described here comes from a study of blood T cell repertoires in COVID-19. Across the whole study: The origin of the acute and convalescent COVID-19 samples was the United States, Italy and Spain.

Repertoires were generated with immunoSEQ multiplex PCR, while TCRdb's copy carries only in-frame clones and drops some. The sample contains approximately 300,000 clones, 85% to 90% of which appear only once. CDR1 and CDR2 from the germline V gene are MDHEN and SYDVKM. The V end was cut by 5 bases, the J end by 1 base, with 18 bases between. The CDR3 sequence is 17 residues long. Participants were aged roughly 18 to 90 years from 24 US areas. The sequence was collected from a man between 25 and 39 years old who had recovered from COVID-19. Sequencing was performed on PBMCs or T cells enriched from blood (not recorded which). The chain combines TRBV28 with TRBJ1-5, with TRBD1 as a possible D gene (5 bases). The CDR3 reads CASSPGVPPVSNQPQHF. CDR3 DNA: TGTGCCAGCAGTCCGGGGGTACCCCCGGTCAGCAATCAGCCCCAGCATTTT.